This T cell receptor (beta chain) was captured in a study of T-cell memory formation after mild COVID-19. Study findings and constraints: Contracting clones from day 15 to 85 had balanced CD4/CD8; later expanders favoured CD4+. Shrinking CD4+ clones resided mostly in CM and EM, and CD8+ ones in EMRA.

Trimming left V 7 bases short and J 0 bases short, with 16 bases between. This CDR3 region has 16 residues. UMIs and sample barcodes were carried by the TCR alpha and TCR beta cDNA libraries that 5'RACE produced using constant-segment primers. A single record per CDR3 protein comes from TCRdb applying MiXCR to the 5' RACE reads. The sample includes under 300,000 distinct CDR3 sequences, approximately 8% of them seen just once. In its sample, this clonotype was seen a few times. Its antigen remains unknown. The chain employs TRBV12-3 or TRBV12-4 and TRBJ1-3, with a possible D match to TRBD1 (5 bases). The sequence was obtained from a man aged 18 to 30 who had mild COVID-19 (a few samples of this study predate the infection). Cell type and time point are not known. Sequencing was done on a sample of PBMCs or a T cell subset sorted from them (not recorded which). Written as DNA, the CDR3 is TGTGCCAGCACCCCCCTTGGGGCCTACTCTGGAAACACCATATATTTT. Protein: CASTPLGAYSGNTIYF.